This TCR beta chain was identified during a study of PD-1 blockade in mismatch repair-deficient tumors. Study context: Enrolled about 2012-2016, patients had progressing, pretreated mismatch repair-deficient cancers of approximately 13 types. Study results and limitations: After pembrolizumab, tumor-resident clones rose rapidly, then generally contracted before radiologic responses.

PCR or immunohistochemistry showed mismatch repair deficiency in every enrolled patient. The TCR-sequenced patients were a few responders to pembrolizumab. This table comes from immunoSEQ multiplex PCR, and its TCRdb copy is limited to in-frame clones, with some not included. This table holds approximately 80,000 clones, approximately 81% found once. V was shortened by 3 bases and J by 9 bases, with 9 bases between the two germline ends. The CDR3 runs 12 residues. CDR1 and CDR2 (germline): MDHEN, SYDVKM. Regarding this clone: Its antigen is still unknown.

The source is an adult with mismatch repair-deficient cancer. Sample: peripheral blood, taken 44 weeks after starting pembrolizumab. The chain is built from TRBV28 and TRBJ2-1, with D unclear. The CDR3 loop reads CASSFRSVEQFF. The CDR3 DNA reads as TGTGCCAGCAGTTTCCGAAGCGTTGAGCAGTTCTTC.